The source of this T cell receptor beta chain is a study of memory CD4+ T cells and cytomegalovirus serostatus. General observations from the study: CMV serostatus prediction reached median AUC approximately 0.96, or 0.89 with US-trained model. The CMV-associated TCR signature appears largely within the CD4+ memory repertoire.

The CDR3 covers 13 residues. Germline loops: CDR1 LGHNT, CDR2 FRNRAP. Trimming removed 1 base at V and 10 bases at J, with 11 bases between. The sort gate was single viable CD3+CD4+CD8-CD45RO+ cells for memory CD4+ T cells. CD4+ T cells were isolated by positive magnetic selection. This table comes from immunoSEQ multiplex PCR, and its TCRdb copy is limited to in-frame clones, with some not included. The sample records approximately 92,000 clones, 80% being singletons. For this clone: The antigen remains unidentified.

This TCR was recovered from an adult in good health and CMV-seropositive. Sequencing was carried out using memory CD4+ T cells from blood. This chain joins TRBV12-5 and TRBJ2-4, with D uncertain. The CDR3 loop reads CASGLGADGIQYF. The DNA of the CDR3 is TGTGCTAGTGGTTTGGGGGCGGACGGGATTCAGTACTTC.